The 4 T cell receptor beta chains reported below all come from one sample, sequenced in a study of T cell changes during pregnancy in multiple sclerosis. Profiling relied on immunoSEQ multiplex PCR, and the TCRdb table lists in-frame clones only, not all of them. The data hold about 40,000 clones, with roughly nine tenths observed a single time. The source was CD4+ T cells from peripheral blood mononuclear cells, collected before pregnancy. These receptors came from a female donor with multiple sclerosis, enrolled in a pregnancy study.

This chain links TRBV9 with TRBJ2-2; 8 bases line up with TRBD2. Germline V CDR1 and CDR2: SGDLS, YYNGEE. V was clipped by 5 bases and J by 1 base; unmatched bases: 7. The CDR3 is 16 amino acids. Here the CDR3 DNA reads TGTGCCAGCAGTGTCATAGCGGGGAGGAACACCGGGGAGCTGTTTTTT. It codes for CASSVIAGRNTGELFF. The whole variable domain, filled in from reference TRBV9 and TRBJ2-2, reads DSGVTQTPKHLITATGQRVTLRCSPRSGDLSVYWYQQSLDQGLQFLIQYYNGEERAKGNILERFSAQQFPDLHSELNLSSLELGDSALYFCASSVIAGRNTGELFFGEGSRLTVL.

V usage is TRBV10-3 and J usage is TRBJ1-4; 11 nucleotides line up with TRBD1. Germline loops: CDR1 ENHRY, CDR2 SYGVKD. This CDR3 has 14 residues. V gave up 11 bases and J gave up 3 bases; unmatched junction bases: 5. The CDR3 sequence is CAARGQGANEKLFF. The CDR3 DNA reads TGTGCCGCCAGGGGACAGGGGGCTAATGAAAAACTGTTTTTT.

CDR3 sequence reads: CASPRADTQYF. DNA for the CDR3: TGTGCCAGCCCCCGAGCAGATACGCAGTATTTT. The chain joins TRBV2 to TRBJ2-3; no clear D. The germline V gene has CDR1 SNHLY and CDR2 FYNNEI. Trimming took off 8 bases at V and 4 bases at J, with 7 bases between the two ends. The CDR3 length is 11 residues.

This chain joins TRBV7-2 and TRBJ2-2, with a tentative D call TRBD1 (6 bases). Germline V lookup: CDR1 SGHTA, CDR2 FQGNSA. Trimming took off 4 bases at V and 5 bases at J, with 20 bases between the two ends. The CDR3 contains 17 residues. CDR3 region: CASSYPPGARDTGELFF. CDR3 bases: TGTGCCAGCAGCTATCCCCCAGGGGCCAGGGATACCGGGGAGCTGTTTTTT.